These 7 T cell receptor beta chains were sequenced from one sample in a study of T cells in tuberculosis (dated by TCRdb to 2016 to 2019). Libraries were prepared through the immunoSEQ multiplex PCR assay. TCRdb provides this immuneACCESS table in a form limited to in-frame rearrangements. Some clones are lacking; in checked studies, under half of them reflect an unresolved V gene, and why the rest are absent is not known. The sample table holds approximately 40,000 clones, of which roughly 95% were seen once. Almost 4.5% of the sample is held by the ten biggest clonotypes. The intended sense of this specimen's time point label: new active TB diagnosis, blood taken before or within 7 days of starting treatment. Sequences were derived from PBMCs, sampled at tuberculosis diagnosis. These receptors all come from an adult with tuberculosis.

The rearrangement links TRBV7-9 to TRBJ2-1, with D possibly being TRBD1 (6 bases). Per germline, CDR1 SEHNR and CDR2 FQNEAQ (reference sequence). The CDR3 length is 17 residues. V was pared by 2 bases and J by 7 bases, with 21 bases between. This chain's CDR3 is CASSLPGDGGIGNEQFF. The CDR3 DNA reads TGTGCCAGCAGCTTACCAGGGGACGGAGGAATTGGGAATGAGCAGTTCTTC.

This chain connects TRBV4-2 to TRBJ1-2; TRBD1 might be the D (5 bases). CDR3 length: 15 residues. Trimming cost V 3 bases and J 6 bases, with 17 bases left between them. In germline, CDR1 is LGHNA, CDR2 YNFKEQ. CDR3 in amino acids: CASSQGPAGENGYTF. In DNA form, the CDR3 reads TGTGCCAGCAGCCAGGGTCCGGCGGGGGAAAATGGCTACACCTTC.

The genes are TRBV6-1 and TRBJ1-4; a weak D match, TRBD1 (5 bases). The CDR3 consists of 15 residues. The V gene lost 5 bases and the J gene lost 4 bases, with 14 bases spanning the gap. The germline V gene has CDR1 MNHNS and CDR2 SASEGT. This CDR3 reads CASSSMAGLNEKLFF. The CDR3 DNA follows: TGTGCCAGCAGTTCCATGGCAGGGCTTAATGAAAAACTGTTTTTT.

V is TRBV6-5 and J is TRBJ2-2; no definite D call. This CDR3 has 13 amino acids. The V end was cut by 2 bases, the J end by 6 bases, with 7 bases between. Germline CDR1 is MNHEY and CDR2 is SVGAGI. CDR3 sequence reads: CASSYTQSGELFF. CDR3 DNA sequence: TGTGCCAGCAGTTACACGCAGTCCGGGGAGCTGTTTTTT.

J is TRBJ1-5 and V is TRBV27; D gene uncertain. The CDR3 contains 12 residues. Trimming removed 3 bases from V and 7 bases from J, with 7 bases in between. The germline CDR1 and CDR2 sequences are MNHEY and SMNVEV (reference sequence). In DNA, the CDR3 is TGTGCCAGCAGTTTCCCGGGGCAGCCCCAGCATTTT. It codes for CASSFPGQPQHF.

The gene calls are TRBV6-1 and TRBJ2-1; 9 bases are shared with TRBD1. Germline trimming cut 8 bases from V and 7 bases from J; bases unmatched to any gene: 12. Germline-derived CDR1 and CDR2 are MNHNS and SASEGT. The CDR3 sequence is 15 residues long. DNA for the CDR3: TGTGCCAGCTTCTCGGGACAGGGAATTAAAAATGAGCAGTTCTTC. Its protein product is CASFSGQGIKNEQFF.

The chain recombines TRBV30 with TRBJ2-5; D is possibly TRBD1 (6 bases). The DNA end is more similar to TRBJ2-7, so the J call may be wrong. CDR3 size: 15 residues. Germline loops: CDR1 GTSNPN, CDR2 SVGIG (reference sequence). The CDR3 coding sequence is TGTGCCTGGTCCGCAGGGGCGTCGATACCCTACGAGCAGTACTTC. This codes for CAWSAGASIPYEQYF.